The 10 T cell receptor beta chains in this list originate from one sample, sequenced in a study of blood T cell repertoires in COVID-19. Measured with immunoSEQ multiplex PCR; TCRdb has only the in-frame clones, and not every one. The sample contains 150,000 to 200,000 clones, around 76% of which appear only once. The sequencing input was peripheral blood. The receptor set was obtained from a woman aged 70-85 years with acute or convalescent COVID-19.

This sequence joins TRBV19 and TRBJ1-1; D may be TRBD1 (6 bases). CDR3 length equals 14 residues. Trimming removed 4 bases at V and 6 bases at J, with 15 bases between. The V gene's germline CDR1 is LNHDA and CDR2 SQIVND (reference sequence). The chain's CDR3 is CASSREGGVAEAFF. CDR3 nucleotide sequence: TGTGCCAGTAGTAGAGAAGGGGGGGTCGCTGAAGCTTTCTTT.

The chain carries TRBV6-5 and TRBJ1-2; D is unclear. The V gene's germline CDR1 is MNHEY and CDR2 SVGAGI. The CDR3 spans 13 residues. The V and J ends lost 6 bases and 5 bases respectively, with 13 bases between them. CDR3 nucleotide sequence: TGTGCCAGCAGACTATTCGGGATGTATGGCTACACCTTC. Its protein is CASRLFGMYGYTF.

The genes are TRBV7-6 and TRBJ2-2; 13 nucleotides agree with TRBD2. The CDR3 is 15 amino acids. V gave up 2 bases and J gave up 8 bases; unmatched junction bases: 2. Germline V gene data show CDR1 as SGHVS and CDR2 as FNYEAQ. The CDR3 DNA follows: TGTGCCAGCAGCTTACGGACTAGCGGGAGTGGGGAGCTGTTTTTT. Protein sequence: CASSLRTSGSGELFF.

This clone was seen a handful of times. V usage is TRBV7-9 and J usage is TRBJ2-7; D may be TRBD2 (5 bases). This CDR3 has 16 amino acids. CDR1 SEHNR and CDR2 FQNEAQ come from the germline V gene (reference sequence). Deletions cut 2 bases from V and 3 bases from J, with 17 bases between. This CDR3 is CASSLIELNGDYEQYF. In DNA, the CDR3 is TGTGCCAGCAGCTTAATTGAACTCAACGGGGACTACGAGCAGTACTTC.

V and J are TRBV5-3 and TRBJ2-7, with 8 bases identical to TRBD1. TRBV5-3 qualifies as an ORF whose function is uncertain. The CDR3 spans 15 residues. Losses at the gene ends were 4 bases for V and 1 base for J; bases not matched to a gene: 7. The CDR3 loop is CARSPWTGSSYEQYF. Here the CDR3 DNA reads TGTGCCAGAAGCCCTTGGACAGGGTCATCCTACGAGCAGTACTTC.

The chain combines TRBV29-1 with TRBJ1-1; 8 bases map to TRBD1. CDR1 and CDR2 (germline): SQVTM, ANQGSEA. The CDR3 has 12 residues. J lost 5 bases, V lost 7 bases, and 6 bases had no gene match. The CDR3 DNA reads TGCAGCGGAGTCCGGACAGGGACTGAAGCTTTCTTT. It translates to CSGVRTGTEAFF. The complete variable domain, with remaining parts taken from reference TRBV29-1 and TRBJ1-1, reads SAVISQKPSRDICQRGTSLTIQCQVDSQVTMMFWYRQQPGQSLTLIATANQGSEATYESGFVIDKFPISRPNLTFSTLTVSNMSPEDSSIYLCSGVRTGTEAFFGQGTRLTVV.

This sequence joins TRBV19 and TRBJ2-1; 7 bases align to TRBD1. The CDR3 is 15 residues long. Germline CDR1 LNHDA, CDR2 SQIVND (reference sequence). V lost 3 bases and J lost 9; bases outside the gene matches: 11. The CDR3 nucleotides read TGTGCCAGTAGTATCGGTATGAGGGGGCAGGGTGAGCAGTTCTTC. As protein: CASSIGMRGQGEQFF.

This clone was counted a single time. The chain uses TRBV6-2 or TRBV6-3 and TRBJ2-7; D remains unclear. Germline CDR1 MNHEY, CDR2 SVGEGT. V was cut by 4 bases and J by 5 bases, with 12 bases left in between. This CDR3 comprises 13 residues. CDR3 protein: CASSFFIRDEQYF. The CDR3 coding sequence is TGTGCCAGCAGTTTTTTCATCCGGGACGAGCAGTACTTC.

The V gene is TRBV4-2, the J gene TRBJ2-2; the D gene is possibly TRBD2 (7 bases). CDR1 LGHNA and CDR2 YNFKEQ come from the germline V gene. Trimming left V 1 base short and J 4 bases short, with 22 bases between. This CDR3 region has 19 residues. CDR3 sequence (DNA): TGTGCCAGCAGCCAAGGAGGGCGGGGGCCAACTCGTGGCACCGGGGAGCTGTTTTTT. It is translated as CASSQGGRGPTRGTGELFF.

This chain uses TRBV2 with TRBJ2-1; TRBD1 agrees at 10 bases. Germline V lookup: CDR1 SNHLY, CDR2 FYNNEI. The CDR3 is 16 amino acids. The V gene end was trimmed by 6 bases and the J gene end by 0 bases; junction bases not matched to a gene: 5. For the CDR3, the DNA is TGTGCCAGCAGACGACAGGGGGCCAGCTCCTACAATGAGCAGTTCTTC. It codes for CASRRQGASSYNEQFF.